This TCR beta chain was sequenced for a study of T cell changes during pregnancy in multiple sclerosis. The protocol was immunoSEQ multiplex PCR, while the TCRdb copy is restricted to in-frame clones and leaves out a portion. The sample contains roughly 63,000 clones, 93% of which appear only once. The source was CD8+ T cells from peripheral blood mononuclear cells, collected in the second trimester of pregnancy. The source is a female donor with multiple sclerosis, enrolled in a pregnancy study.

The chain's CDR3 is CASSFIGQGALGYTF. The CDR3 nucleotides read TGTGCCAGCAGTTTTATCGGACAGGGGGCTCTTGGCTACACCTTC. The V gene is TRBV28, the J gene TRBJ1-2; TRBD1 agrees at 11 bases. This CDR3 spans 15 amino acids. Germline loops: CDR1 MDHEN, CDR2 SYDVKM. V lost 3 bases and J lost 7; bases outside the gene matches: 7.